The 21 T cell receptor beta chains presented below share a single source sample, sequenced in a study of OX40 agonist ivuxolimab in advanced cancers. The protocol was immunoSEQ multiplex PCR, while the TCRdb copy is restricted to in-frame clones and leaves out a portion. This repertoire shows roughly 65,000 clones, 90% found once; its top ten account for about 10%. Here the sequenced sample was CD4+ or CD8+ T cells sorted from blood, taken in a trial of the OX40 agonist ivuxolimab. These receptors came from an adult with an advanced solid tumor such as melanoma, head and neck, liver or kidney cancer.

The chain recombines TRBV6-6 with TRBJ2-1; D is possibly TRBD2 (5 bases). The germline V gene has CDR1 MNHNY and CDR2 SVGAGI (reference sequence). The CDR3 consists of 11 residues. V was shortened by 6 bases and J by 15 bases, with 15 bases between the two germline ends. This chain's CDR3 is CASSSDYAGFF. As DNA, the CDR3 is TGTGCCAGCAGCTCCGACTATGCGGGGTTCTTC.

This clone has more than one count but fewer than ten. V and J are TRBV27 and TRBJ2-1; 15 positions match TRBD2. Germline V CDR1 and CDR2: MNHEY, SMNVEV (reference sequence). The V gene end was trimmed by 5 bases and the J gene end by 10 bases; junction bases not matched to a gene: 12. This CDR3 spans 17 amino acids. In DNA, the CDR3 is TGTGCCAGCAGTGTAACACCGGGACTAGCGGGAGGAGGGGAGCAGTTCTTC. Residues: CASSVTPGLAGGGEQFF.

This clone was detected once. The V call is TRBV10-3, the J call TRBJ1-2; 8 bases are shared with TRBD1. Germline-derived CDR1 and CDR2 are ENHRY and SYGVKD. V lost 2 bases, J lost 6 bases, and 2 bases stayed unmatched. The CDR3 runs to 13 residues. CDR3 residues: CAISETGGHGYTF. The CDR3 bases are TGTGCCATCAGTGAGACAGGGGGTCATGGCTACACCTTC.

The CDR3 sequence is CASSRLANTGELFF. The CDR3 region has the DNA TGCGCCAGCAGCCGACTAGCGAACACCGGGGAGCTGTTTTTT. This sequence joins TRBV5-1 and TRBJ2-2, with a tentative D call TRBD2 (6 bases). Germline V gives CDR1 SGHRS, CDR2 YFSETQ. Trimming pared 4 bases from V and 0 bases from J, leaving 7 bases between. This CDR3 region has 14 residues.

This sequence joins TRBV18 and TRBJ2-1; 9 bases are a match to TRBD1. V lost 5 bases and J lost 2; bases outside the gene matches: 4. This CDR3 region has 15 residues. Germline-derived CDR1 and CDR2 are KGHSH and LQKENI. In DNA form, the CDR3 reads TGTGCCAGCTCAGCCGGGACAGGGACCTACAATGAGCAGTTCTTC. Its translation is CASSAGTGTYNEQFF. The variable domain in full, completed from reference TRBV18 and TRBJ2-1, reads NAGVMQNPRHLVRRRGQEARLRCSPMKGHSHVYWYRQLPEEGLKFMVYLQKENIIDESGMPKERFSAEFPKEGPSILRIQQVVRGDSAAYFCASSAGTGTYNEQFFGPGTRLTVL.

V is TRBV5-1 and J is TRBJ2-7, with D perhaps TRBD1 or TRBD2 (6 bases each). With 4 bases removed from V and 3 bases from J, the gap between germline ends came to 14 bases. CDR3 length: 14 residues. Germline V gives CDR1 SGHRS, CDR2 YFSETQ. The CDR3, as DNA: TGCGCCAGCAGCCCGCGGGGACAATTCTACGAGCAGTACTTC. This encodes CASSPRGQFYEQYF.

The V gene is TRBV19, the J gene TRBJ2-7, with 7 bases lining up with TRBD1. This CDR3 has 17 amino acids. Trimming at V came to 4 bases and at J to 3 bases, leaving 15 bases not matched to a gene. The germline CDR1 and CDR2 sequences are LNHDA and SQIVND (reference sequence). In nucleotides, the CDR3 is TGTGCCAGTAGTAACTCGAGACAGGGTTTTACACACTACGAGCAGTACTTC. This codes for CASSNSRQGFTHYEQYF. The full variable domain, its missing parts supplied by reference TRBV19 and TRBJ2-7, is DGGITQSPKYLFRKEGQNVTLSCEQNLNHDAMYWYRQDPGQGLRLIYYSQIVNDFQKGDIAEGYSVSREKKESFPLTVTSAQKNPTAFYLCASSNSRQGFTHYEQYFGPGTRLTVT.

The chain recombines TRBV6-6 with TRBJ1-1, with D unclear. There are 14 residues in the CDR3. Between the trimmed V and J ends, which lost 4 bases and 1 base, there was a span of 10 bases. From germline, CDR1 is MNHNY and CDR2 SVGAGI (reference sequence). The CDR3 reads CASSSAAGNTEAFF. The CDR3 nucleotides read TGTGCCAGCAGTTCCGCGGCAGGGAACACTGAAGCTTTCTTT.

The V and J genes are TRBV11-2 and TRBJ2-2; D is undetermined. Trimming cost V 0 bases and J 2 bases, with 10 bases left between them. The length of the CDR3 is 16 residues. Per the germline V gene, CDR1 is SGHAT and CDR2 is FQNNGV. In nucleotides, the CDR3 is TGTGCCAGCAGCTTAGAGAGGCAATTCAACACCGGGGAGCTGTTTTTT. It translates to CASSLERQFNTGELFF.

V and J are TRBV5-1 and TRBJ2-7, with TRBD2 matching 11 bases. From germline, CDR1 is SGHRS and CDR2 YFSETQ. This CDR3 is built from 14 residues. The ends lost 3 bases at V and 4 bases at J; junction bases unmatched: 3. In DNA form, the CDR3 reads TGCGCCAGCAGCTGGGGACTAGCGGAGTACGAGCAGTACTTC. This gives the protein CASSWGLAEYEQYF.

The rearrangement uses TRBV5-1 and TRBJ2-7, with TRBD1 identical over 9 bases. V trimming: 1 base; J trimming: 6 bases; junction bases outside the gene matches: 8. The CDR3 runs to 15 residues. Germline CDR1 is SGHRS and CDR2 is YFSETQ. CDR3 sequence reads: CASSLTGTGMAEQYF. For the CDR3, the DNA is TGCGCCAGCAGCTTGACCGGGACAGGGATGGCCGAGCAGTACTTC.

CDR3 residues: CASYVDRGFSTEAFF. The DNA of the CDR3 is TGTGCCAGCTATGTTGACAGGGGGTTCTCGACTGAAGCTTTCTTT. This chain connects TRBV2 to TRBJ1-1; 9 bases align to TRBD1. Germline trimming cut 8 bases from V and 5 bases from J; bases unmatched to any gene: 12. The CDR3 is 15 amino acids. Germline V lookup: CDR1 SNHLY, CDR2 FYNNEI.

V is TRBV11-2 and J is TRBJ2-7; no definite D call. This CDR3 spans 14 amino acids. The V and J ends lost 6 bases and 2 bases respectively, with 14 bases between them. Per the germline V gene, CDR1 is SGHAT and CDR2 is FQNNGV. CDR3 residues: CASRQLDLTYEQYF. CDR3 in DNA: TGTGCCAGCAGGCAACTGGATCTTACCTACGAGCAGTACTTC.

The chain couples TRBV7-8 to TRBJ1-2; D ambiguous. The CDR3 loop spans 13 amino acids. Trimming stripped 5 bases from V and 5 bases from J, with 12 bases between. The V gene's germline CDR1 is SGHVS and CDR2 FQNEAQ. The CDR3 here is CASSPGRFYGYTF. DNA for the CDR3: TGTGCCAGCAGCCCGGGCAGGTTTTATGGCTACACCTTC.

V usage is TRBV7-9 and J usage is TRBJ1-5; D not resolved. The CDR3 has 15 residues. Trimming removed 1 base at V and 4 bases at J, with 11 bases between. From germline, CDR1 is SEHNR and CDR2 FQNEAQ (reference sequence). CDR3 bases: TGTGCCAGCAGCTTAGGAGACGGAGGGAATCAGCCCCAGCATTTT. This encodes CASSLGDGGNQPQHF.

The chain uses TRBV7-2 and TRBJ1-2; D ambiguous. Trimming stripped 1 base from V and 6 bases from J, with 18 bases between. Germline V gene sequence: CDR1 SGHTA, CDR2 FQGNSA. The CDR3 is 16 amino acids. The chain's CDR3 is CASSLGFLYVADGYTF. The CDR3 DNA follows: TGTGCCAGCAGCTTAGGATTTCTGTATGTAGCGGATGGCTACACCTTC.

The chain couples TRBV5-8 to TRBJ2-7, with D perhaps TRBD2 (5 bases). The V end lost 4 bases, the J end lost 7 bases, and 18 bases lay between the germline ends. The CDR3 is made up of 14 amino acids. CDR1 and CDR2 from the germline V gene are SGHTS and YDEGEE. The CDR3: CASSGRRTSGEQYF. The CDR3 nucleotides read TGTGCCAGCAGCGGGAGAAGGACTTCGGGGGAGCAGTACTTC.

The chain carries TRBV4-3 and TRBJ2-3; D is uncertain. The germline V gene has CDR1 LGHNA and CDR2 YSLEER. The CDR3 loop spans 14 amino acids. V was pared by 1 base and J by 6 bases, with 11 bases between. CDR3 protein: CASSQGVSRDTQYF. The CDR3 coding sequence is TGCGCCAGCAGCCAAGGTGTTTCAAGGGATACGCAGTATTTT.

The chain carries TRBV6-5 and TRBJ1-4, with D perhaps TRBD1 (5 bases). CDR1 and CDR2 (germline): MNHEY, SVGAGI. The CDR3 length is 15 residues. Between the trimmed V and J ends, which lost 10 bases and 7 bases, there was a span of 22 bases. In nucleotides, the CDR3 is TGTGCCACTCGGCGGGGCCAAGGTTTAGGTGAAAAACTGTTTTTT. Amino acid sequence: CATRRGQGLGEKLFF.

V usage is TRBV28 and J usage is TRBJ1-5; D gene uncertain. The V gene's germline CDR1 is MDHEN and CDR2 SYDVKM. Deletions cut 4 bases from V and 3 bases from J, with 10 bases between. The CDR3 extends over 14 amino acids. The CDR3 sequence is CASSYPIDNQPQHF. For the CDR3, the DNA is TGTGCCAGCAGTTACCCAATTGACAATCAGCCCCAGCATTTT.

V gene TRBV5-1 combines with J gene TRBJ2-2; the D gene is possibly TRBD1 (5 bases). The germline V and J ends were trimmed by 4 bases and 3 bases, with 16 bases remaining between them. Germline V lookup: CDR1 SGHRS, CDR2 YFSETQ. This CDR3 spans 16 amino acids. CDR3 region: CASSPPGTGYTGELFF. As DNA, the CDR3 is TGCGCCAGCAGCCCCCCAGGTACAGGATACACCGGGGAGCTGTTTTTT.